Here is one TCR beta chain with its context. This specimen belongs to a study of T-cell reconstitution after alpha-beta-depleted transplantation in children. This sample's TCRbeta library carried unique molecular identifier barcodes. MiXCR was run by TCRdb on the PCR reads, yielding one entry per CDR3 protein. The table lists almost 600,000 distinct CDR3 sequences, 25% to 30% of them singletons, with about 35% in the top ten. The sequence derives from a boy under three years old with Wiskott-Aldrich syndrome, due to receive a stem cell transplant. The sequencing here drew on PBMCs, taken before TCRalphabeta/CD19-depleted stem cell transplant.

This CDR3 reads CASSTRARVITDTQYF. The CDR3 DNA sequence: TGTGCCAGCAGCACCAGGGCGCGGGTTATCACAGATACGCAGTATTTT. The V gene is TRBV7-2, the J gene TRBJ2-3, with D perhaps matching TRBD1 or TRBD2 (5 bases each). The CDR3 totals 16 residues. Germline CDR1 SGHTA, CDR2 FQGNSA. The V end lost 5 bases, the J end lost 2 bases, and 17 bases lay between the germline ends.